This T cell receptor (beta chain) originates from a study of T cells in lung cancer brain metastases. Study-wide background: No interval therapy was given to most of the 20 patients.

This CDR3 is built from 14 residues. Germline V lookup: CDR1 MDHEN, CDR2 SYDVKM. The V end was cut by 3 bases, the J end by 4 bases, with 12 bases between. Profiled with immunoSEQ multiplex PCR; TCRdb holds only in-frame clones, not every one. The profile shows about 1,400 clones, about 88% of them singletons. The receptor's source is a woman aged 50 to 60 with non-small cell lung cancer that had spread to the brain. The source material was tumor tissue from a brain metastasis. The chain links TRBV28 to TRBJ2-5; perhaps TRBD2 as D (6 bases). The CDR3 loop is CASSLPRDSETQYF. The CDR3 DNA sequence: TGTGCCAGCAGTTTGCCCCGGGACTCAGAGACCCAGTACTTC.